The rows below give T cell receptor beta chains drawn from one sample of a study of blood T cell repertoires in COVID-19. Sequenced by immunoSEQ multiplex PCR; TCRdb stores in-frame clones only, minus some. The data hold 150,000 to 200,000 clones, with 80% to 90% observed a single time. The sequencing input was peripheral blood. These receptors originate from a woman in her 70s with acute or convalescent COVID-19. The CDR3 runs from the conserved cysteine through the conserved F or W. D genes are given only for firm matches. Only some rows state a clone size, as once, few, many or a class for expanded clones.

TGCGCCAGCAGCCCCACGGGACAGAGCTCTGGAAACACCATATATTTT	CASSPTGQSSGNTIYF	TRBD1	NA	TRBJ1-3	TRBV5-1
TGCGCCAGCAGTCAATGGAAACAGGATACGGATTGGGCACCTAACTATGGCTACACCTTC	CASSQWKQDTDWAPNYGYTF	NA	NA	TRBJ1-2	TRBV23-1
TGCGCCAGCAGCCAACGACAAAGCACAGATACGCAGTATTTT	CASSQRQSTDTQYF	NA	once	TRBJ2-3	TRBV4-3
TGTGCCAGCAGCTACTCCTCAGGGGGCGGTGTTAATGAGCAGTTCTTC	CASSYSSGGGVNEQFF	TRBD1	NA	TRBJ2-1	TRBV5-4
TGTGCCAGCAGTGGATTCCTAGATTCACCCCTCCACTTT	CASSGFLDSPLHF	NA	few	TRBJ1-6	TRBV25-1
TGTGCCAGCAGCGTAGGTGCAGGGCGGGACCACGAGCAGTACTTC	CASSVGAGRDHEQYF	NA	once	TRBJ2-7	TRBV9
TGTGCCAGTAGTGGGACAGGGAGAGGAGAGACCCAGTACTTC	CASSGTGRGETQYF	TRBD1	NA	TRBJ2-5	TRBV19
TGTGCCAGCAGCTTAGCGGGACAGTATCAAGAGACCCAGTACTTC	CASSLAGQYQETQYF	TRBD1	NA	TRBJ2-5	TRBV7-2
TGTGCCAGCAGCCCCCTAGCGGGAACCTACGAGCAGTACTTC	CASSPLAGTYEQYF	TRBD2	NA	TRBJ2-7	TRBV11-3
TGTGCCAGCAGCCCTCGACTAGCGGCAAGCCAAGAGACCCAGTACTTC	CASSPRLAASQETQYF	TRBD2	NA	TRBJ2-5	TRBV28
TGTGCCAGCAGCCCCCGTCAGATAGCCAAAAACATTCAGTACTTC	CASSPRQIAKNIQYF	NA	NA	TRBJ2-4	TRBV28
TGTGCCAGCAGCTTAACGACAGGGGAGCTGTTTTTT	CASSLTTGELFF	NA	NA	TRBJ2-2	TRBV7-3
TGCGCCAGCACTGGGGGGAATGAGCAGTTCTTC	CASTGGNEQFF	NA	NA	TRBJ2-1	TRBV5-1
TGTGCCAGCTCACCATTTATGGACAGGGGCGAGGAAGCTTTCTTT	CASSPFMDRGEEAFF	TRBD1	NA	TRBJ1-1	TRBV18
TGCGCCAGCACCGAGGGCTGGGGGGGACACGCTGAAGCTTTCTTT	CASTEGWGGHAEAFF	NA	NA	TRBJ1-1	TRBV5-1
TGCGCCAGCAGCGGCGGGTTTTCGGATAATGAAAAACTGTTTTTT	CASSGGFSDNEKLFF	NA	NA	TRBJ1-4	TRBV5-1
TGTGCCAGCAGTTTCACAGCTGAAGCTTTCTTT	CASSFTAEAFF	NA	NA	TRBJ1-1	TRBV6-6
TGTGCCAGCTCACCGGGACAGGGCGGAGGCGGCTACGAGCAGTACTTC	CASSPGQGGGGYEQYF	TRBD1	NA	TRBJ2-7	TRBV18
TGTGCCAGCAGCCGGGGGGGTCGAGAGACCCAGTACTTC	CASSRGGRETQYF	TRBD2	NA	TRBJ2-5	TRBV28
TGTGCCAGCAGCCGAGAGCCGCACTATGGCTACACCTTC	CASSREPHYGYTF	NA	NA	TRBJ1-2	TRBV6-5
TGTGCCAGCAGCTTAAGCGACGAGCAGTACTTC	CASSLSDEQYF	NA	few	TRBJ2-7	TRBV11-3
TGTGCCTCCAGCGTTTCCGGCGGAGAGACCCAGTACTTC	CASSVSGGETQYF	NA	NA	TRBJ2-5	TRBV24-1
TGCGCCAGCAGCTTGGGGACAGGGGCCTACGAGCAGTACTTC	CASSLGTGAYEQYF	TRBD1	few	TRBJ2-7	TRBV5-1
TGTGCCAGCAGCCTGGCGGGTGGAAACACCATATATTTT	CASSLAGGNTIYF	NA	NA	TRBJ1-3	TRBV3-1/TRBV3-2
TGCGCCAGCAGCTCTCTAGCGACGAACACCGGGGAGCTGTTTTTT	CASSSLATNTGELFF	NA	once	TRBJ2-2	TRBV5-1
TGTGCCATCAGCTCCAATCTACAGGAAAAACTGTTTTTT	CAISSNLQEKLFF	NA	NA	TRBJ1-4	TRBV6-2/TRBV6-3
TGTGCCAGCAGCCAAGGGGACAGGGGGATGGACGCTTTCTTT	CASSQGDRGMDAFF	TRBD1	NA	TRBJ1-1	TRBV3-1/TRBV3-2